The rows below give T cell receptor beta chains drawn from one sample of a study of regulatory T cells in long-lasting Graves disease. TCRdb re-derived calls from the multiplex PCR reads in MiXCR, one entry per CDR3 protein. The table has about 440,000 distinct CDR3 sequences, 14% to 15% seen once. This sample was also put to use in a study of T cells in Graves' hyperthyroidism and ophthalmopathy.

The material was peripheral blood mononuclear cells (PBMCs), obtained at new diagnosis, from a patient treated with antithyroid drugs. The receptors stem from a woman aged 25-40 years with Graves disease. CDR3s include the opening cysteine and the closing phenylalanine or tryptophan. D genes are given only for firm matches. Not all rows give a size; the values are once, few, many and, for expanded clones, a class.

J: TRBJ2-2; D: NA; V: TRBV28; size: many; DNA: TGTGCCAGCACCCACTGGGGGACTGACACCGGGGAGCTGTTTTTT; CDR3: CASTHWGTDTGELFF
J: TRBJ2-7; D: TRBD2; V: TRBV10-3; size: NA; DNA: TGTGCCATCAGTGATCCTAGCGGGAGAGGCTGCGAGCAGTACTTC; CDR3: CAISDPSGRGCEQYF
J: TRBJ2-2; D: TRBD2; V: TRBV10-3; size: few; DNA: TGTGCCATCAGTGATCCTAGCGGGAGATCTAACACCGGGGAGCTGTTTTTT; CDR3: CAISDPSGRSNTGELFF
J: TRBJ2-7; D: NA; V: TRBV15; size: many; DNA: TGTGCCACCAGCAGAGATGCGGGGTACGAGCAGTACTTC; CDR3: CATSRDAGYEQYF
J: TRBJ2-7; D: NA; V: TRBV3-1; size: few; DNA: TGTGCCAGCAGCCCCGGGACGAGCGCCACCTTTCGGGAGCAGTACTTC; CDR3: CASSPGTSATFREQYF
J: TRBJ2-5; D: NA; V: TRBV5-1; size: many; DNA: TGCGCCAGCAGTCCTGGTCCGTTGGAGACCCAGTACTTC; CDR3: CASSPGPLETQYF
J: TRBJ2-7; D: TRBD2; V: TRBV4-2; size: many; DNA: TGTGCCAGCAGCCAAGACGGGGGGAGTGGCTCCTACGAGCAGTACTTC; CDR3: CASSQDGGSGSYEQYF
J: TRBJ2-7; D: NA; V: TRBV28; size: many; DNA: TGTGCCAGCAGTTTGTGGTCGGGAGAGCAGTACTTC; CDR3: CASSLWSGEQYF
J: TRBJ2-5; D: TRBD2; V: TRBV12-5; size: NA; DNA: TGTGCTAGTGGTACGGGACTAGCGGGAGGGGGAGAGACCCAGTACTTC; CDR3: CASGTGLAGGGETQYF
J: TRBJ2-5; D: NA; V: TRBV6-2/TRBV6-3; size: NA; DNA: TGTGCCAGCAGTTATGTAAGCCCTAGGGAGACCCAGTACTTC; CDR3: CASSYVSPRETQYF
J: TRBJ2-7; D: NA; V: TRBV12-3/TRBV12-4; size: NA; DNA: TGTGCCAGCAGTCGGCACCGGGACTTGCAAGGCGAGCAGTACTTC; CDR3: CASSRHRDLQGEQYF
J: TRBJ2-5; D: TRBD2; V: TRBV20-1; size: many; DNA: TGCAGTGCTTCGGGAGCGGGAGAGGACGAGACCCAGTACTTC; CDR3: CSASGAGEDETQYF
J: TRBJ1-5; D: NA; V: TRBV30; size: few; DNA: TGTGCCTGGAGTGCGGGGGGAGATCAGCCCCAGCATTTT; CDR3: CAWSAGGDQPQHF
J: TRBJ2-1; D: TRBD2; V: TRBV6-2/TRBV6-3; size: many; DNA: TGTGCCAGCAGTTCCGGACCTAGCGGGAGGTCAAATGAGCAGTTCTTC; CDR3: CASSSGPSGRSNEQFF
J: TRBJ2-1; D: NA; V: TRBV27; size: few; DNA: TGTGCCAGCAGTTTCACAGCCTACAATGAGCAGTTCTTC; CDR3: CASSFTAYNEQFF
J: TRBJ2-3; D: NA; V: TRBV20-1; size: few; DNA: TGCTCCAACAATATACCAAGCACAGATACGCAGTATTTT; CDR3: CSNNIPSTDTQYF
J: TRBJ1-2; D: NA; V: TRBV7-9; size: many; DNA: TGTGCCAGCAGCTTAACGGACAGTTATGGCTACACCTTC; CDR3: CASSLTDSYGYTF
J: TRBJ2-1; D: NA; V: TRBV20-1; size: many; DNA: TGCAGTGCTAGAGATAGCCTAGAAGTCAATGAGCAGTTCTTC; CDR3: CSARDSLEVNEQFF
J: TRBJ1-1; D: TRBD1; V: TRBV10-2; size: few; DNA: TGCGCCACCTCGGGACGCCCCGGCGGATTGTGGGGACAGGGGGCGTTCAACACTGAAGCTTTCTTT; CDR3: CATSGRPGGLWGQGAFNTEAFF
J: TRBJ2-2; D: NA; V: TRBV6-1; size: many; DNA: TGTGCCAGCAGTCAGCGGGTCGCGAACACCGGGGAGCTGTTTTTT; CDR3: CASSQRVANTGELFF
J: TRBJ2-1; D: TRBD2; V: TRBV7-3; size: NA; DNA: TGTGCCAGCAGCTTAACCCTAGCGGTTAACAATGAGCAGTTCTTC; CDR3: CASSLTLAVNNEQFF
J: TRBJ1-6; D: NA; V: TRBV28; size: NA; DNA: TGTGCCAGCAGTTTAACAGGGACGGGCTCACCCCTCCACTTT; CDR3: CASSLTGTGSPLHF
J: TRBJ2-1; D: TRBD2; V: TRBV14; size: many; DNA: TGTGCCAGCAGCCAAGATGCCGGGACTATGTACAATGAGCAGTTCTTC; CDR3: CASSQDAGTMYNEQFF
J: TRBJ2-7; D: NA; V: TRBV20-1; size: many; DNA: TGCAGTGCTAGAGGGGTCACGTCCTACGAGCAGTACTTC; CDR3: CSARGVTSYEQYF
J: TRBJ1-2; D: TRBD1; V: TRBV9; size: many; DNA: TGTGCCAGCGGCCCAGGGGGGAGGTATGGCTACACCTTC; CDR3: CASGPGGRYGYTF
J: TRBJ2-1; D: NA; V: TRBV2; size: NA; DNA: TGTGCCAGCAGTGAAGCGCTTCGACGGACTGAGCAGTTCTTC; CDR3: CASSEALRRTEQFF
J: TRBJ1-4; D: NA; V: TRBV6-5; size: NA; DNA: TGTGCCAGCAGTTACTATACAGATGAGCAGGAACTGTTTTTT; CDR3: CASSYYTDEQELFF
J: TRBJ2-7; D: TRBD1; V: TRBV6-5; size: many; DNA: TGTGCCAGCAGTTACACTGAGAACAGGGGCGGGCCCTCCTACGAGCAGTACTTC; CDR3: CASSYTENRGGPSYEQYF
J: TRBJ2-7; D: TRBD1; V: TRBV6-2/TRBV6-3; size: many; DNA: TGTGCCAGCAGAGACCGGGACAGGCCGCTCTACGAGCAGTACTTC; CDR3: CASRDRDRPLYEQYF
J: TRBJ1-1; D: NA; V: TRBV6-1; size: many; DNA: TGTGCCAGCAGTGGGTCCGACAGTTACACTGAAGCTTTCTTT; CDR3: CASSGSDSYTEAFF
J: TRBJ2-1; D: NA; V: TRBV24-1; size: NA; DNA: TGTGCCACCAGTGAAGGGGGACGGGAGCAGTTCTTC; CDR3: CATSEGGREQFF
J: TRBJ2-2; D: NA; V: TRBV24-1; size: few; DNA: TGTGCCACCAGTGATCCCCTTATGGACACCGGGGAGCTGTTTTTT; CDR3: CATSDPLMDTGELFF
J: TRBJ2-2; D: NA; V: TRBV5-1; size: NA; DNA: TGCGCCAGCAGCTTGAGACTAGGGGACACCGGGGAGCTGTTTTTT; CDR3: CASSLRLGDTGELFF
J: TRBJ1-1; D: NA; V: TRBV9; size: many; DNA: TGTGCCAGCAGCGTAGTGGCCCAGGGAGAAGCTGAAGCTTTCTTT; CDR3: CASSVVAQGEAEAFF
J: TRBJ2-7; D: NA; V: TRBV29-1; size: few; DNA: TGCAGCGCCGTTATAAGGGGCCGGGGAGACGAGCAGTACTTC; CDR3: CSAVIRGRGDEQYF
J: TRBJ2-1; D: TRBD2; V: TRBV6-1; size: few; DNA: TGTGCCAGCAGAGGGACTAGTTTGACGGAGTTCTTC; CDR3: CASRGTSLTEFF
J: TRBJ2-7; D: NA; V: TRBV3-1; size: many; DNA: TGTGCCAGCAGCCCACCCCGGGGACCAAACTACGAGCAGTACTTC; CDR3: CASSPPRGPNYEQYF
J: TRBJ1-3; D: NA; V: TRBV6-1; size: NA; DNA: TGTGCCAGCAGCCCCAACCCGTGGAGGCCGCACACCATATATTTT; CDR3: CASSPNPWRPHTIYF
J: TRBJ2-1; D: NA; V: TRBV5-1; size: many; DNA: TGCGCCAGCAGCCAACAGGGATATAGTGAGCAGTTCTTC; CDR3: CASSQQGYSEQFF
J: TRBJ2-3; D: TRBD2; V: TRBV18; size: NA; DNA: TGTGCCAGCTCACCGGGACTAGCGGGGGAGAGGACGCAGTATTTT; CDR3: CASSPGLAGERTQYF
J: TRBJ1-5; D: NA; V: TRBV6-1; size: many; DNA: TGTGCCAGCGGAGGTCGGGCTTATCAGCCCCAGCATTTT; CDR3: CASGGRAYQPQHF
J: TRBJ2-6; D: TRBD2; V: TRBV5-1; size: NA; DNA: TGCGCCAGCAGCCCCGGGGAGGGGATGGTTGGGGCCAACGTCCTGACTTTC; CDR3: CASSPGEGMVGANVLTF
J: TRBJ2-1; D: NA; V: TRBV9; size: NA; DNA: TGTGCCAGCAGCGCTGGGGGCCCTCGGGAGCAGTTCTTC; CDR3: CASSAGGPREQFF
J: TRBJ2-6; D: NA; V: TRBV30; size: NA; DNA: TGTGCCTGGAGTCGAGTCTCTGGGGCCAACGTCCTGACTTTC; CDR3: CAWSRVSGANVLTF
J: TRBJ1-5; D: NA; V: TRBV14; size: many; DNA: TGTGCCAGCAGCCAAGAGGGAAATCAGCCCCAGCATTTT; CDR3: CASSQEGNQPQHF
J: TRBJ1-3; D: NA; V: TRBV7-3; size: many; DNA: TGTGCCAGCAGCAAGGGTGCTGGAAACACCATATATTTT; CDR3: CASSKGAGNTIYF
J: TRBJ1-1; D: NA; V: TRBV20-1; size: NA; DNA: TGCAGTGCTCGAACACCTACAGGGATGAACACTGAAGCTTTCTTT; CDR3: CSARTPTGMNTEAFF
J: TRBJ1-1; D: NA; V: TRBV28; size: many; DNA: TGTGCCAGCAGTTTACCAGGGCCCAACACTGAAGCTTTCTTT; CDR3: CASSLPGPNTEAFF
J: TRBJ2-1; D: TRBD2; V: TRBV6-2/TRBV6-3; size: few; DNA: TGTGCCAGCAGTTACTCGGGACTAGCGGGACTAGGCTCCTACAATGAGCAGTTCTTC; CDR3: CASSYSGLAGLGSYNEQFF
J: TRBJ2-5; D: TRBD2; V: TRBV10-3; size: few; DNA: TGTGCCATCAGTGAGTCTGCGGGAGGCCGGGAGACCCAGTACTTC; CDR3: CAISESAGGRETQYF